Below, one T cell receptor (beta chain) is given with its context. This clonotype was recorded at least ten times. Its specific antigen is unknown. No much larger clone exists at a distance of one base, and base qualities are not known. This sample was included in a study of early T cells in non-severe SARS-CoV-2 infection (dated by TCRdb to the early 2020s). Broadly, across the study: TCR sequencing used bulk RNA from unsorted whole blood, so alpha and beta chains could not be paired. Study-wide findings and limitations: VDJdb matching was skewed toward anti-spike CD8 responses and likely underestimated virus-specific expansions by missing private and CD4 specificities.

Set within a cohort of healthcare workers in London, UK, this nested case-control study involved weekly PCR testing of nasopharyngeal swabs along with blood sampling. Between 23 and 31 March 2020, the week of the UK lockdown, healthcare workers were enrolled and then followed up weekly for as long as 16 weeks. The library was generated by 5' RACE. TCRdb shows the sequencer as NextSeq 500. In the TCR library protocol, unique molecular identifiers were attached to individual cDNA molecules to correct for PCR bias and sequencing error. TCR alpha and beta chains were both sequenced, and the abundances of alpha and beta sequences in each sample were closely correlated with each other. The authors processed their data as follows. Decombinator V4 was used to annotate TCR sequences for V gene, J gene and CDR3. TCRs were defined as expanded if a significant change between any two time points was detected under a Poisson model with p below 0.0001. TCR abundances were normalised to the total number of TCRs sequenced per sample and expressed as counts per million. VDJdb, accessed on 1 November 2021, was searched for TCRs annotated for CMV, EBV and SARS-CoV-2, and TCRs annotated for more than one antigen were excluded. Using fastp trimming at Q25 and MiXCR clonotype assembly, TCRdb reanalyzed the public sequencing data and kept in-frame beta chains. Each CDR3 protein appears once, grouped with its most common genes and DNA. The V and J calls reflect TCRdb's pipeline rather than the authors' work. The sample has about 48,000 distinct CDR3 sequences on record, about 6.2% of them singletons. Around 6.9% of the sample goes to the ten largest clones.

The input for sequencing was whole blood, taken at baseline. The sequence came from an adult who was a healthcare worker with PCR-confirmed SARS-CoV-2 infection or an uninfected control (not recorded which).

The CDR3 protein sequence reads: CASSQTSGSQQFF. The DNA is as follows: TGTGCCAGCAGCCAAACTAGCGGGAGCCAGCAGTTCTTC. The rearranged segments are TRBV12-3 or TRBV12-4 and TRBJ2-1; TRBD2 fits 11 bases in the junction. The CDR3 holds 13 amino acids from the cysteine to the phenylalanine. Only the CDR3 portion is preserved as DNA: 39 bases, with reading frame beginning at the first base. Unmatched junction bases come to 6, with V trimmed by 6 bases and J by 11 bases.